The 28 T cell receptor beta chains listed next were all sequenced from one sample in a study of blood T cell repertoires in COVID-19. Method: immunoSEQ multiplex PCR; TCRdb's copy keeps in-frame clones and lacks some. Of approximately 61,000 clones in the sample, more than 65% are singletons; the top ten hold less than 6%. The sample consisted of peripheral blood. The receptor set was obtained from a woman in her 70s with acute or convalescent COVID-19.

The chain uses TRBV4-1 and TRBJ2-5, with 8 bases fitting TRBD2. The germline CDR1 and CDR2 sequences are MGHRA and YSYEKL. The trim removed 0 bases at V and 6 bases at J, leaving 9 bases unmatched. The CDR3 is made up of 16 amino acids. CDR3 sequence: CASSQEGVGGVQTQYF. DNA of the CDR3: TGCGCCAGCAGCCAAGAGGGGGTCGGGGGGGTGCAGACCCAGTACTTC.

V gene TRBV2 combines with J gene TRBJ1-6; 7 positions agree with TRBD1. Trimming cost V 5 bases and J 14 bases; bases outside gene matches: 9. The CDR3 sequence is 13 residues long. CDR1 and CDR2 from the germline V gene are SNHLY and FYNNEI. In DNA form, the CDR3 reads TGTGCCAGCAGTACAGGGGAGTATCCATCCCTCCACTTT. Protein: CASSTGEYPSLHF.

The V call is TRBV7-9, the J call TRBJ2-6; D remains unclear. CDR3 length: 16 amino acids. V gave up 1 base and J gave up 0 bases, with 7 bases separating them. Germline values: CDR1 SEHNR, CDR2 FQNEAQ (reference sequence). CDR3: CASSLDSPSGANVLTF. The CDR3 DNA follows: TGTGCCAGCAGCTTAGACAGCCCCTCTGGGGCCAACGTCCTGACTTTC.

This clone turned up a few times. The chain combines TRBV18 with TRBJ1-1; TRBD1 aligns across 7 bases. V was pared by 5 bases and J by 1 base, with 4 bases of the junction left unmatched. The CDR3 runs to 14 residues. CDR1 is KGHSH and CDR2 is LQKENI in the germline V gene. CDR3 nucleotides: TGTGCCAGCTCATGGGACAGAAGGAACACTGAAGCTTTCTTT. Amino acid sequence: CASSWDRRNTEAFF.

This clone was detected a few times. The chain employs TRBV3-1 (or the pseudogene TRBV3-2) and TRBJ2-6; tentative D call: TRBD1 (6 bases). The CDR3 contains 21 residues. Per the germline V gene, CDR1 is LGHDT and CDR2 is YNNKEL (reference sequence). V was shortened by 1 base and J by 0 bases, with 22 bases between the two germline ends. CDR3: CASSQGRGFALSGSGANVLTF. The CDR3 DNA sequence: TGTGCCAGCAGCCAAGGAAGGGGGTTTGCACTGTCTGGCTCTGGGGCCAACGTCCTGACTTTC.

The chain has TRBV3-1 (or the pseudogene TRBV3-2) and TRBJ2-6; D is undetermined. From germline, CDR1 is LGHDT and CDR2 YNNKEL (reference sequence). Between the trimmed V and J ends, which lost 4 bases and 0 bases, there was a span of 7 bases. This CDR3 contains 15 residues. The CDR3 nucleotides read TGTGCCAGCAGCCGCCGCGGCTCTGGGGCCAACGTCCTGACTTTC. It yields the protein CASSRRGSGANVLTF.

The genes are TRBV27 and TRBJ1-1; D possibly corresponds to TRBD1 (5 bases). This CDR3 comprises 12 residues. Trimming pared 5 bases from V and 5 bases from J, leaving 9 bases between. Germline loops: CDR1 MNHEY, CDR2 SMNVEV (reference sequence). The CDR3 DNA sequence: TGTGCCAGCAGTCGGGGGTTAACTGAAGCTTTCTTT. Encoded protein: CASSRGLTEAFF.

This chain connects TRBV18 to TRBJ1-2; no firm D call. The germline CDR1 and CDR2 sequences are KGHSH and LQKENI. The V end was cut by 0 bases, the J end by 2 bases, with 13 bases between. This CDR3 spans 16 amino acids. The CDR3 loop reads CASSPPSRKLNYGYTF. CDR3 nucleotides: TGTGCCAGCTCACCACCAAGCAGGAAATTAAACTATGGCTACACCTTC.

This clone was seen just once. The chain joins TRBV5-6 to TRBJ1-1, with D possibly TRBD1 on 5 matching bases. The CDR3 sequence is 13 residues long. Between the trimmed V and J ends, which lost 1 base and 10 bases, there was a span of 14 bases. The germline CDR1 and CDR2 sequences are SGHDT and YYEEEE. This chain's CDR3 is CASSLWGEWVAFF. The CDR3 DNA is TGTGCCAGCAGCTTGTGGGGGGAGTGGGTAGCTTTCTTT. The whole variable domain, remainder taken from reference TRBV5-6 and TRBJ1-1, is DAGVTQSPTHLIKTRGQQVTLRCSPKSGHDTVSWYQQALGQGPQFIFQYYEEEERQRGNFPDRFSGHQFPNYSSELNVNALLLGDSALYLCASSLWGEWVAFFGQGTRLTVV.

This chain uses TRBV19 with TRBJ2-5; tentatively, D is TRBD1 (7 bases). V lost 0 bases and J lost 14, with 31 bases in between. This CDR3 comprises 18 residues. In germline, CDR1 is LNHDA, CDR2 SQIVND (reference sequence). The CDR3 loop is CASSIDLAGGPRGKTLYF. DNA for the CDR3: TGTGCCAGTAGTATAGATCTCGCCGGGGGCCCCAGGGGGAAGACCCTTTACTTC.

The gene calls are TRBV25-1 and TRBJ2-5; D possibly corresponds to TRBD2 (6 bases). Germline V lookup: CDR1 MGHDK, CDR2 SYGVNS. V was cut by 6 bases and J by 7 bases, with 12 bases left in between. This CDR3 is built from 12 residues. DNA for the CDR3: TGTGCCAGCAGCCACCCCGGGGGGACCCAGTACTTC. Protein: CASSHPGGTQYF.

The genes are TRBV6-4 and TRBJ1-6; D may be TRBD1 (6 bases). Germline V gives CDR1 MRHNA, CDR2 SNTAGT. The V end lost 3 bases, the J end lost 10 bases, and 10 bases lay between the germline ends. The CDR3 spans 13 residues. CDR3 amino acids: CASSEEGESPLHF. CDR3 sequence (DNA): TGTGCCAGCAGTGAAGAGGGGGAATCACCCCTCCACTTT.

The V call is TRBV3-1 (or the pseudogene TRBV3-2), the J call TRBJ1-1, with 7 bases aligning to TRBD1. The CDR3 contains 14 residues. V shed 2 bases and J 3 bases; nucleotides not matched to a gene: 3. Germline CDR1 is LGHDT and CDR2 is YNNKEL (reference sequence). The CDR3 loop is CASSQLTGDTEAFF. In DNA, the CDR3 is TGTGCCAGCAGCCAATTAACAGGGGACACTGAAGCTTTCTTT.

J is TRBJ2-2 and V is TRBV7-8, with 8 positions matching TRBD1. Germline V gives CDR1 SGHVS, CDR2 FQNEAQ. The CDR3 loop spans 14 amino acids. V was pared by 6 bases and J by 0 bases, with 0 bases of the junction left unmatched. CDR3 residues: CASRGQANTGELFF. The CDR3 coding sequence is TGTGCCAGCAGGGGACAGGCGAACACCGGGGAGCTGTTTTTT.

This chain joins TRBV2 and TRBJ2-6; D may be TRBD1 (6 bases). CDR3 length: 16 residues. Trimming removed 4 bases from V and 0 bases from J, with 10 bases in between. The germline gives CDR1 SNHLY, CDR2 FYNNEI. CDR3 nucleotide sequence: TGTGCCAGCAGTGCCGGCAGGGGCTCTGGGGCCAACGTCCTGACTTTC. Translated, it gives CASSAGRGSGANVLTF.

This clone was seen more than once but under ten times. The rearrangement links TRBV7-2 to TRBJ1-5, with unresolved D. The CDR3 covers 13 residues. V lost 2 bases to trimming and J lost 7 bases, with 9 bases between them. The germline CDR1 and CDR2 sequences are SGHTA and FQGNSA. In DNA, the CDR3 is TGTGCCAGCAGCTTAACTCAGCGACAGCCCCAGCATTTT. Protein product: CASSLTQRQPQHF. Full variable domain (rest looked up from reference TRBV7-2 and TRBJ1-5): GAGVSQSPSNKVTEKGKDVELRCDPISGHTALYWYRQSLGQGLEFLIYFQGNSAPDKSGLPSDRFSAERTGGSVSTLTIQRTQQEDSAVYLCASSLTQRQPQHFGDGTRLSIL.

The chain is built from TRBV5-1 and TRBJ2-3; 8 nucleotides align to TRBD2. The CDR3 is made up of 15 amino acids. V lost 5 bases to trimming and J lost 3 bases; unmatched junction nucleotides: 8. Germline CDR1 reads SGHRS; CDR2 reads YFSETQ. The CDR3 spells CASSRERGPTDTQYF. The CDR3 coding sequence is TGCGCCAGCAGTAGGGAGCGGGGGCCAACAGATACGCAGTATTTT.

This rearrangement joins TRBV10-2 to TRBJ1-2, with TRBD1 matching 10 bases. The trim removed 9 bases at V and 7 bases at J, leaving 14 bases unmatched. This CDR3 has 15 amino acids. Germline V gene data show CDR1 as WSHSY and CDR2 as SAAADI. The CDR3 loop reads CASSGTGVFKVGYTF. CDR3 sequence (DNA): TGCGCCAGTTCCGGGACAGGGGTTTTTAAAGTTGGCTACACCTTC.

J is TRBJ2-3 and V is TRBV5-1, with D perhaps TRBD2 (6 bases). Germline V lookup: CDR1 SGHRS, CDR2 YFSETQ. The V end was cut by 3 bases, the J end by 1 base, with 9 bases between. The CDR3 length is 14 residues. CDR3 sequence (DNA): TGCGCCAGCAGCTCGGGGGTCGGCACAGATACGCAGTATTTT. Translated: CASSSGVGTDTQYF.

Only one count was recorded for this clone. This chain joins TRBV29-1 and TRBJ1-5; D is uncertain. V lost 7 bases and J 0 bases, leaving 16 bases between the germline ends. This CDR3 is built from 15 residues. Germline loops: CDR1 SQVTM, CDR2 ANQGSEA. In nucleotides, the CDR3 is TGCAGCGCAAGCCGGCTCGGGTTTAGCAATCAGCCCCAGCATTTT. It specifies CSASRLGFSNQPQHF.

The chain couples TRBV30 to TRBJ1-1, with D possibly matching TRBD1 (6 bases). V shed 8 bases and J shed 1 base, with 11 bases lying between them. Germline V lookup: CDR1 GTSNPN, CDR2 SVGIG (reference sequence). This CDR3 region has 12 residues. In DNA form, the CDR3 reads TGTGCCCGGGACATTCCGAACACTGAAGCTTTCTTT. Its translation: CARDIPNTEAFF. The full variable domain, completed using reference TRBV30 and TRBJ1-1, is SQTIHQWPATLVQPVGSPLSLECTVEGTSNPNLYWYRQAAGRGLQLLFYSVGIGQISSEVPQNLSASRPQDRQFILSSKKLLLSDSGFYLCARDIPNTEAFFGQGTRLTVV.

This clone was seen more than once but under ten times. The CDR3 region has the DNA TGTGCCAGCAGCCTCCTAGGAGGTGAGCAGTACTTC. Translated, it gives CASSLLGGEQYF. The chain links TRBV12-3 or TRBV12-4 to TRBJ2-7; tentative D call: TRBD2 (5 bases). The CDR3 totals 12 residues. The V end lost 6 bases, the J end lost 7 bases, and 13 bases lay between the germline ends.

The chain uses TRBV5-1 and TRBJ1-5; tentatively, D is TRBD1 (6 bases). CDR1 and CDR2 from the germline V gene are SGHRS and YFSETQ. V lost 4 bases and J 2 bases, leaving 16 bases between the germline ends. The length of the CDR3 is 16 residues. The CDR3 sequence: CASSAGDIYGNQPQHF. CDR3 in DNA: TGCGCCAGCAGCGCCGGGGACATTTACGGCAATCAGCCCCAGCATTTT.

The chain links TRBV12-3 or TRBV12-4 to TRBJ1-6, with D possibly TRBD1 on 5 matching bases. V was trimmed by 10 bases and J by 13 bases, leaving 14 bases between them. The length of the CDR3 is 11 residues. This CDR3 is CATRGVGPLHF. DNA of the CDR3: TGTGCCACCCGGGGGGTAGGTCCCCTCCACTTT.

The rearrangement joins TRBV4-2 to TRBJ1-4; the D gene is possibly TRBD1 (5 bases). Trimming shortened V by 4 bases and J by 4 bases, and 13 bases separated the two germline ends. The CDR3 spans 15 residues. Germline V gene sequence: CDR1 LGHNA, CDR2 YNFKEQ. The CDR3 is CASSPADSLNEKLFF. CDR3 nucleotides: TGTGCCAGCAGCCCGGCAGACAGTCTTAATGAAAAACTGTTTTTT.

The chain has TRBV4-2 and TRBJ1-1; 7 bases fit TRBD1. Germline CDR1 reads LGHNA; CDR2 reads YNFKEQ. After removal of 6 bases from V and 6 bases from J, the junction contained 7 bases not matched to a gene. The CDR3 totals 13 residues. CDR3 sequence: CASRPRTGAEAFF. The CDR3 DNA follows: TGTGCCAGCAGGCCACGGACAGGTGCTGAAGCTTTCTTT.

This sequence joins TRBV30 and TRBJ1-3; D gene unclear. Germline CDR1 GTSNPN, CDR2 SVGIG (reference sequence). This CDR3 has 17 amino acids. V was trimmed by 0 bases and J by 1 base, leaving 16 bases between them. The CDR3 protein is CAWSVRNRGMSGNTIYF. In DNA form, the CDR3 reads TGTGCCTGGAGTGTACGAAACAGAGGGATGTCTGGAAACACCATATATTTT.

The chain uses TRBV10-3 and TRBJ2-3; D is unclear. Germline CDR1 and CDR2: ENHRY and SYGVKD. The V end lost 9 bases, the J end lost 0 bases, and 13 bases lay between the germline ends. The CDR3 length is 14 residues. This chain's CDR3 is CAMRQGTSTDTQYF. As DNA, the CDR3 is TGTGCCATGAGGCAAGGTACTAGCACAGATACGCAGTATTTT.